This is a list of T cell receptor beta chains from one sample in a study of cytomegalovirus exposure and HLA in healthy donors. The repertoire was sequenced with immunoSEQ multiplex PCR; TCRdb's copy has only in-frame clones and lacks some. The sample includes about 190,000 clones, around 85% seen only once; the top ten take 1%. Sequencing was done on a sample of PBMCs. The receptors stem from a boy between 2 and 10 years old in good health and CMV-seronegative. Both conserved end residues are part of each CDR3. The D gene is left open where the match is weak. Part of the rows lack a size; the others show once, few, many or a class for expanded clones.

V gene: TRBV7-3; J gene: TRBJ2-7; D gene: TRBD2; clone size: -; CDR3 DNA: TGTGCCAGCAGTTCTAGCGGGAGGGCCTCCCAGCAGTACTTC; CDR3 protein: CASSSSGRASQQYF
V gene: TRBV6-5; J gene: TRBJ1-3; D gene: -; clone size: once; CDR3 DNA: TGTGCCAGCAGCAACACTGGAGGAGCTGGAAACACCATATATTTT; CDR3 protein: CASSNTGGAGNTIYF
V gene: TRBV5-5; J gene: TRBJ1-1; D gene: -; clone size: -; CDR3 DNA: TGTGCCAGCAGCTTGAGGGGGACTGAAGCTTTCTTT; CDR3 protein: CASSLRGTEAFF
V gene: TRBV19; J gene: TRBJ1-2; D gene: TRBD1; clone size: -; CDR3 DNA: TGTGCCAGTAGTCTGATATTTACTACGCGGACAGGGTCTAACTATGGCTACACCTTC; CDR3 protein: CASSLIFTTRTGSNYGYTF
V gene: TRBV29-1; J gene: TRBJ2-2; D gene: -; clone size: -; CDR3 DNA: TGCAGCGTTCTAACGGGACAAAACACCGGGGAGCTGTTTTTT; CDR3 protein: CSVLTGQNTGELFF
V gene: TRBV7-9; J gene: TRBJ1-1; D gene: -; clone size: -; CDR3 DNA: TGTGCCAGCAGCGTGGGGCTGGTCACTGAAGCTTTCTTT; CDR3 protein: CASSVGLVTEAFF
V gene: TRBV21-1; J gene: TRBJ1-5; D gene: -; clone size: few; CDR3 DNA: TGTGCCAACGTCACCTCGGGACAGCCGGTGAATCAGCCCCAGCATTTT; CDR3 protein: CANVTSGQPVNQPQHF
V gene: TRBV6-1; J gene: TRBJ1-4; D gene: -; clone size: -; CDR3 DNA: TGTGCCAGCAGTGAACTCGTGGGAGGCAGGGATGAAAAACTGTTTTTT; CDR3 protein: CASSELVGGRDEKLFF
V gene: TRBV6-4; J gene: TRBJ2-3; D gene: -; clone size: -; CDR3 DNA: TGTGCCAGCAGTGACCTCGGGGGGCCGTCAGATACGCAGTATTTT; CDR3 protein: CASSDLGGPSDTQYF
V gene: TRBV6-5; J gene: TRBJ2-3; D gene: TRBD1; clone size: -; CDR3 DNA: TGTGCCAGCAGTCCGGACAGGGGCACAGATACGCAGTATTTT; CDR3 protein: CASSPDRGTDTQYF
V gene: TRBV28; J gene: TRBJ2-2; D gene: TRBD1; clone size: -; CDR3 DNA: TGTGCCAGCGCGGACAGGGTGAATACCGGGGAGCTGTTTTTT; CDR3 protein: CASADRVNTGELFF
V gene: TRBV5-1; J gene: TRBJ2-3; D gene: TRBD1; clone size: -; CDR3 DNA: TGCGCCAGCAGCCCACGGACAGGGAACACAGATACGCAGTATTTT; CDR3 protein: CASSPRTGNTDTQYF
V gene: TRBV28; J gene: TRBJ2-7; D gene: -; clone size: -; CDR3 DNA: TGTGCCAGCAGCACCGGAGACGGTTTCGAGCAGTACTTC; CDR3 protein: CASSTGDGFEQYF
V gene: TRBV6-6; J gene: TRBJ1-5; D gene: -; clone size: -; CDR3 DNA: TGTGCCAGCAGTTACCCCCAGGGAAGCAATCAGCCCCAGCATTTT; CDR3 protein: CASSYPQGSNQPQHF
V gene: TRBV7-8; J gene: TRBJ1-3; D gene: -; clone size: -; CDR3 DNA: TGTGCCAGCGTCCGGCTAGCTGGAAACACCATATATTTT; CDR3 protein: CASVRLAGNTIYF
V gene: TRBV11-3; J gene: TRBJ2-2; D gene: TRBD1; clone size: few; CDR3 DNA: TGTGCCAGCAGTCTCGGACAGGGGAGGCTCGGCGGGGAGCTGTTTTTT; CDR3 protein: CASSLGQGRLGGELFF
V gene: TRBV4-1; J gene: TRBJ2-7; D gene: -; clone size: -; CDR3 DNA: TGCGCCAGCAGCCACGGGACTTCCGAGCAGTACTTC; CDR3 protein: CASSHGTSEQYF
V gene: TRBV6-5; J gene: TRBJ1-5; D gene: -; clone size: -; CDR3 DNA: TGTGCCAGCCAGACTCTACACCTCCGGGGGGCCCAGCATTTT; CDR3 protein: CASQTLHLRGAQHF
V gene: TRBV5-1; J gene: TRBJ2-3; D gene: TRBD1; clone size: -; CDR3 DNA: TGCGCCAGCAGCTTGGCCGGGGACAGGGGGCGAGATACGCAGTATTTT; CDR3 protein: CASSLAGDRGRDTQYF
V gene: TRBV28; J gene: TRBJ2-7; D gene: -; clone size: -; CDR3 DNA: TGTGCCAGCAGTCACGAAGCCAGGGGGTTGTTAGCGGACGAGCAGTACTTC; CDR3 protein: CASSHEARGLLADEQYF
V gene: TRBV5-1; J gene: TRBJ2-6; D gene: -; clone size: -; CDR3 DNA: TGCGCCAACCACCGGGACATCAAGGGCTCTGGGGCCAACGTCCTGACTTTC; CDR3 protein: CANHRDIKGSGANVLTF
V gene: TRBV7-8; J gene: TRBJ1-5; D gene: TRBD1; clone size: -; CDR3 DNA: TGTGCCAGCAGCTTAGTAGGGGGCATCCAGCCCCAGCATTTT; CDR3 protein: CASSLVGGIQPQHF
V gene: TRBV30; J gene: TRBJ2-5; D gene: -; clone size: -; CDR3 DNA: TGTGCCTGGAGCCTAAAAGAGACCCAGTACTTC; CDR3 protein: CAWSLKETQYF
V gene: TRBV7-9; J gene: TRBJ2-1; D gene: -; clone size: -; CDR3 DNA: TGTGCCAGCAGCTTAGGAGGGGGCTCCTACAATGAGCAGTTCTTC; CDR3 protein: CASSLGGGSYNEQFF
V gene: TRBV28; J gene: TRBJ1-1; D gene: -; clone size: -; CDR3 DNA: TGTGCCAGCACCCCGGGGGGGCTAGGGACTGAAGCTTTCTTT; CDR3 protein: CASTPGGLGTEAFF
V gene: TRBV7-9; J gene: TRBJ2-1; D gene: TRBD2; clone size: -; CDR3 DNA: TGTGCCAGCAGCTTAGTATGGCTAGCGGAAACGCAGTTCTTC; CDR3 protein: CASSLVWLAETQFF
V gene: TRBV7-9; J gene: TRBJ2-5; D gene: TRBD2; clone size: -; CDR3 DNA: TGTGCCAGCAGCTCCACGGTAGCGCGGGGGGAGACCCAGTACTTC; CDR3 protein: CASSSTVARGETQYF
V gene: TRBV5-1; J gene: TRBJ1-1; D gene: TRBD1; clone size: -; CDR3 DNA: TGCGCCAGCAGCTCCAGGGGGCGTGAGAACACTGAAGCTTTCTTT; CDR3 protein: CASSSRGRENTEAFF
V gene: TRBV2; J gene: TRBJ2-2; D gene: TRBD2; clone size: -; CDR3 DNA: TGTGCCAGCAGTCTAGCGGGAAACACCGGGGAGCTGTTTTTT; CDR3 protein: CASSLAGNTGELFF
V gene: TRBV28; J gene: TRBJ2-5; D gene: TRBD2; clone size: -; CDR3 DNA: TGTGCCAGCAGTCTAGCGGGGGGGCCCCTCCTGTACCAAGAGACCCAGTACTTC; CDR3 protein: CASSLAGGPLLYQETQYF
V gene: TRBV28; J gene: TRBJ1-2; D gene: -; clone size: -; CDR3 DNA: TGTGCCAGCAGCTCCGGGGGGCAGGACCGGCGGGGCTACACCTTC; CDR3 protein: CASSSGGQDRRGYTF
V gene: TRBV5-1; J gene: TRBJ2-7; D gene: TRBD1; clone size: once; CDR3 DNA: TGCGCCAGCAGCTTGCGTCAGGGGGCGGGGAGCGAGCAGTACTTC; CDR3 protein: CASSLRQGAGSEQYF
V gene: TRBV2; J gene: TRBJ2-2; D gene: -; clone size: -; CDR3 DNA: TGTGCCAGCAGCGTCACCGGGGAGCTGTTTTTT; CDR3 protein: CASSVTGELFF
V gene: TRBV28; J gene: TRBJ1-5; D gene: -; clone size: -; CDR3 DNA: TGTGCCAGCAGCTCTAGGAGCCCGGGCAATCAGCCCCAGCATTTT; CDR3 protein: CASSSRSPGNQPQHF
V gene: TRBV5-4; J gene: TRBJ2-1; D gene: TRBD2; clone size: -; CDR3 DNA: TGTGCCAGCAGCGGTACCCAGACAGCGGGAGACAATGAGCAGTTCTTC; CDR3 protein: CASSGTQTAGDNEQFF
V gene: TRBV5-5; J gene: TRBJ2-7; D gene: TRBD2; clone size: -; CDR3 DNA: TGTGCCAGCAGCCCTAGCGGATACGAGCAGTACTTC; CDR3 protein: CASSPSGYEQYF
V gene: TRBV10-3; J gene: TRBJ2-7; D gene: -; clone size: -; CDR3 DNA: TGTGCCTATTCCCCCTCTCTAGCCGCCGAGCAGTACTTC; CDR3 protein: CAYSPSLAAEQYF
V gene: TRBV18; J gene: TRBJ2-5; D gene: TRBD1; clone size: -; CDR3 DNA: TGTGCCAGCTCACCACGGACAGGGATCGGGGAGACCCAGTACTTC; CDR3 protein: CASSPRTGIGETQYF
V gene: TRBV6-1; J gene: TRBJ1-5; D gene: -; clone size: -; CDR3 DNA: TGTGCCAGCAGTGTGAGCAGGAATAGCAATCAGCCCCAGCATTTT; CDR3 protein: CASSVSRNSNQPQHF
V gene: TRBV25-1; J gene: TRBJ1-2; D gene: -; clone size: -; CDR3 DNA: TGTGCCAGCAGTAATGGTCGGCGGTCTGGCTACACCTTC; CDR3 protein: CASSNGRRSGYTF
V gene: TRBV7-9; J gene: TRBJ2-2; D gene: TRBD1; clone size: -; CDR3 DNA: TGTGCCAGCAGCCATAGGACAGGGGGAGGCACCGGGGAGCTGTTTTTT; CDR3 protein: CASSHRTGGGTGELFF
V gene: TRBV9; J gene: TRBJ2-1; D gene: -; clone size: -; CDR3 DNA: TGTGCCAGCAGCGCGAGCAGGGGATCCTACAATGAGCAGTTCTTC; CDR3 protein: CASSASRGSYNEQFF
V gene: TRBV30; J gene: TRBJ1-3; D gene: TRBD1; clone size: few; CDR3 DNA: TGTGCCTGGAGTGAACAGGGGCTGGGAAACACCATATATTTT; CDR3 protein: CAWSEQGLGNTIYF